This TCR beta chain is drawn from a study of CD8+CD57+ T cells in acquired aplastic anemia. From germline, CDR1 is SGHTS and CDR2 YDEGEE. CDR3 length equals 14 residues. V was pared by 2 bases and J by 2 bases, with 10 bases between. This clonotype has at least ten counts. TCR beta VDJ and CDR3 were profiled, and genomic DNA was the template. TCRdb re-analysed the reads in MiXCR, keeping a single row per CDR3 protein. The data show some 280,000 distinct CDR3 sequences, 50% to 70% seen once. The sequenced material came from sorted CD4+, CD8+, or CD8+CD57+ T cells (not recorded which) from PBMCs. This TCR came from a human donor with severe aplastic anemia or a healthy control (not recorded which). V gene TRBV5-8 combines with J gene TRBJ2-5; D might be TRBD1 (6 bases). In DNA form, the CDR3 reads TGTGCCAGCAGCTTAGTTGGACAGCAAGAGACCCAGTACTTC. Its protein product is CASSLVGQQETQYF.